This TCR beta chain was found in a study of preoperative IRX-2 immunotherapy in early breast cancer. Clones were read by immunoSEQ multiplex PCR, and TCRdb kept only the in-frame ones, dropping some. The profile shows 40,000 to 45,000 clones, about 95% of them singletons. Treatment specified: preoperative locoregional IRX-2 cytokine immunotherapy. Preoperative locoregional IRX-2 cytokine immunotherapy was tested in the phase Ib source study. J was trimmed by 4 bases and V by 3 bases; bases with no gene match: 7. Germline V CDR1 and CDR2: GTSNPN, SVGIG (reference sequence). The CDR3 has 15 residues. The chain links TRBV30 to TRBJ1-5; 9 bases are a match to TRBD1. This receptor was identified in a human donor with breast cancer. Sequencing used tumor tissue, obtained after IRX-2 immunotherapy. CDR3 nucleotide sequence: TGTGCCTGGAGGACAGGGGGAAGTCCTAATCAGCCCCAGCATTTT. Its protein is CAWRTGGSPNQPQHF.